These 10 T cell receptor beta chains share one sample of origin, sequenced in a study of cytomegalovirus exposure and HLA in healthy donors. Primers: 60 Vbeta forward and 13 Jbeta reverse. TCRdb's table, derived via immunoSEQ multiplex PCR, lists solely in-frame clones and lacks some. Of fewer than 150,000 clones in the sample, over 50% were seen once. The sequenced sample was PBMCs. The receptor set was obtained from a human donor in good health.

This clone was seen once. The V call is TRBV19, the J call TRBJ2-2; D may be TRBD2 (5 bases). From germline, CDR1 is LNHDA and CDR2 SQIVND (reference sequence). CDR3 size: 12 residues. Trimming removed 8 bases from V and 7 bases from J, with 11 bases in between. CDR3 protein: CASLRADGELFF. For the CDR3, the DNA is TGTGCCAGTTTGCGAGCGGACGGGGAGCTGTTTTTT.

In this sample, this clone turned up a few times. The J gene is TRBJ1-3, the V gene TRBV19; possible D gene TRBD1, 5 bases. V was clipped by 5 bases and J by 0 bases, with 14 bases between them. CDR3 length equals 16 residues. Germline CDR1 LNHDA, CDR2 SQIVND (reference sequence). The DNA for the CDR3 is TGTGCCAGTAGTGTCAAGACAGTCGGCTCTGGAAACACCATATATTTT. It codes for CASSVKTVGSGNTIYF.

V usage is TRBV5-1 and J usage is TRBJ2-2, with 7 bases that match TRBD1. Germline V gives CDR1 SGHRS, CDR2 YFSETQ. The CDR3 loop spans 15 amino acids. V gave up 0 bases and J gave up 7 bases; unmatched junction bases: 6. The CDR3 coding sequence is TGCGCCAGCAGCTTGGGGGCAGGGGGACGCGGGGAGCTGTTTTTT. Its protein product is CASSLGAGGRGELFF.

The gene calls are TRBV7-9 and TRBJ2-1; TRBD1 aligns across 7 bases. CDR3 length equals 13 residues. CDR1 and CDR2 (germline): SEHNR, FQNEAQ (reference sequence). Unmatched junction bases numbered 3, after V lost 4 bases and J lost 6 bases. This CDR3 is CASSSRQGNEQFF. The CDR3, as DNA: TGTGCCAGCAGCTCAAGACAGGGCAATGAGCAGTTCTTC. The whole variable domain, filled in from reference TRBV7-9 and TRBJ2-1, reads DTGVSQNPRHKITKRGQNVTFRCDPISEHNRLYWYRQTLGQGPEFLTYFQNEAQLEKSRLLSDRFSAERPKGSFSTLEIQRTEQGDSAMYLCASSSRQGNEQFFGPGTRLTVL.

The V and J genes are TRBV5-1 and TRBJ2-1, with 9 bases identical to TRBD2. From germline, CDR1 is SGHRS and CDR2 YFSETQ. The CDR3 totals 15 residues. The V segment lost 2 bases and the J segment 5 bases; nucleotides outside the gene matches: 5. CDR3 coding DNA: TGCGCCAGCAGCTTTAGGACTAGCGTTGACAATGAGCAGTTCTTC. The encoded protein is CASSFRTSVDNEQFF.

The chain uses TRBV19 and TRBJ2-5, with a possible D match to TRBD1 (6 bases). The end of the DNA aligns better with TRBJ2-7, so the J call may be wrong. The CDR3 runs 14 residues. Germline CDR1 and CDR2: LNHDA and SQIVND (reference sequence). CDR3 protein: CASSMDRNSYEQYF. The CDR3 bases are TGTGCCAGTAGTATGGACAGAAACTCCTACGAGCAGTACTTC.

CDR3 DNA: TGTGCCAGCTCACAGAGTTCCGAGATTGAGCAGTTCTTC. Encoded protein: CASSQSSEIEQFF. This chain connects TRBV18 to TRBJ2-1; no definite D call. Trimming shortened V by 4 bases and J by 9 bases, and 13 bases separated the two germline ends. The CDR3 is 13 amino acids. Germline CDR1 is KGHSH and CDR2 is LQKENI.

The genes are TRBV7-9 and TRBJ1-5, with D perhaps matching TRBD1 (5 bases). Deletions cut 4 bases from V and 5 bases from J, with 9 bases between. This CDR3 has 13 amino acids. Per the germline V gene, CDR1 is SEHNR and CDR2 is FQNEAQ (reference sequence). CDR3 nucleotides: TGTGCCAGCAGCTACCGGGGGGATCAGCCCCAGCATTTT. Translating it yields CASSYRGDQPQHF.

The V and J genes are TRBV2 and TRBJ2-3, with 7 bases lining up with TRBD1. Germline values: CDR1 SNHLY, CDR2 FYNNEI. V was clipped by 8 bases and J by 8 bases; unmatched bases: 7. This CDR3 comprises 12 residues. CDR3 protein: CASYRTGGTQYF. The CDR3 bases are TGTGCCAGCTACAGGACAGGTGGTACGCAGTATTTT.

This clone was counted between two and nine times. The rearrangement links TRBV7-2 to TRBJ2-7; TRBD1 aligns across 7 bases. This CDR3 is built from 15 residues. The germline gives CDR1 SGHTA, CDR2 FQGNSA. J was trimmed by 6 bases and V by 3 bases; bases with no gene match: 11. The CDR3 loop reads CASSFTGTVSGEQYF. Written as DNA, the CDR3 is TGTGCCAGCAGCTTTACCGGGACAGTGAGTGGCGAGCAGTACTTC.